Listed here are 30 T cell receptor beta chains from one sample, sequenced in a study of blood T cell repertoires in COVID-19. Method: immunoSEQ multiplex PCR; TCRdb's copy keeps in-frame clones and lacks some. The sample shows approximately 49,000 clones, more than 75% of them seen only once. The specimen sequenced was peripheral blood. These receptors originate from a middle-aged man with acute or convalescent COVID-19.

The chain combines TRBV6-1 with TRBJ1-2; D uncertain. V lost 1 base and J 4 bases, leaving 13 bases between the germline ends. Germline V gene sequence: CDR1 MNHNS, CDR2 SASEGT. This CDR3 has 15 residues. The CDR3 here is CASSEEDSGSYGYTF. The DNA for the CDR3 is TGTGCCAGCAGTGAAGAGGATTCGGGGTCCTATGGCTACACCTTC.

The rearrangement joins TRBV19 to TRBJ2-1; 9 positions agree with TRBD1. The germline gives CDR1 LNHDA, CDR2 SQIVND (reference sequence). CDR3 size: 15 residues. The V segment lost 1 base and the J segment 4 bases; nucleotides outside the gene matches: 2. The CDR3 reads CASSIGQGGYNEQFF. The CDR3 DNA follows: TGTGCCAGTAGTATAGGACAGGGGGGATACAATGAGCAGTTCTTC. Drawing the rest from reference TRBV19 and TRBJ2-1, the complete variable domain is DGGITQSPKYLFRKEGQNVTLSCEQNLNHDAMYWYRQDPGQGLRLIYYSQIVNDFQKGDIAEGYSVSREKKESFPLTVTSAQKNPTAFYLCASSIGQGGYNEQFFGPGTRLTVL.

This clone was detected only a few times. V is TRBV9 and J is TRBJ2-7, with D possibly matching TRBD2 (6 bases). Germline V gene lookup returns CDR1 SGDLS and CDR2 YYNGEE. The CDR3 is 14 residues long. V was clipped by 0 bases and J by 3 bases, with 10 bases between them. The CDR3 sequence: CASSVAFGGYEQYF. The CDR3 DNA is TGTGCCAGCAGCGTAGCTTTCGGGGGCTACGAGCAGTACTTC.

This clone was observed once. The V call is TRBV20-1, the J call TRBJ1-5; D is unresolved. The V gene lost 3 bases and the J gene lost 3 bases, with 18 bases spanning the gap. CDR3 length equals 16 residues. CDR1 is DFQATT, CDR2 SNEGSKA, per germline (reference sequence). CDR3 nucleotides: TGCAGTGCTAGTGCCTCATATGGCCCAAACAATCAGCCCCAGCATTTT. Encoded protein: CSASASYGPNNQPQHF.

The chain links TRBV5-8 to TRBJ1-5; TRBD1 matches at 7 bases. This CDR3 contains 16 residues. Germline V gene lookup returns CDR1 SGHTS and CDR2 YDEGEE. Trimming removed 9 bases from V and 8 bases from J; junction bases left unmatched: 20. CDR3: CATIDRQDLDREPQHF. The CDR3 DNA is TGTGCCACCATTGACCGTCAAGACCTCGACAGGGAGCCCCAGCATTTT.

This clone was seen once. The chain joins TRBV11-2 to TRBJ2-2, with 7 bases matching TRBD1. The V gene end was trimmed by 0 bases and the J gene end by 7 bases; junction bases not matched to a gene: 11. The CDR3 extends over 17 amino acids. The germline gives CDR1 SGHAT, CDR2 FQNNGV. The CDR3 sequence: CASSLEWETGLRGELFF. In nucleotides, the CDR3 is TGTGCCAGCAGCTTAGAATGGGAGACAGGGTTGCGCGGGGAGCTGTTTTTT.

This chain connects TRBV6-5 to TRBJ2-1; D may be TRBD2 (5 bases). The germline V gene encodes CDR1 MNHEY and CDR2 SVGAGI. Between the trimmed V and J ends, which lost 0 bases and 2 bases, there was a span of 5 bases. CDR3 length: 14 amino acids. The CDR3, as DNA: TGTGCCAGCAGTTACTCAGCGGCCTACAATGAGCAGTTCTTC. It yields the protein CASSYSAAYNEQFF.

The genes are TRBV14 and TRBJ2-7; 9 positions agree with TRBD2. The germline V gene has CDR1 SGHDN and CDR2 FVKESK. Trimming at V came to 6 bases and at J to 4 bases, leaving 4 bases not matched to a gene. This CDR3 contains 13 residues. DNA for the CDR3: TGTGCCAGCAGAATTAGCGGGAGTTACGAGCAGTACTTC. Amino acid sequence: CASRISGSYEQYF.

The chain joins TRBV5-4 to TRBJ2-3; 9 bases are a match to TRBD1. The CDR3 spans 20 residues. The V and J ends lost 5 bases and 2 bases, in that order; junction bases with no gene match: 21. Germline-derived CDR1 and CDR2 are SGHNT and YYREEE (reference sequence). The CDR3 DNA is TGTGCCAGCAGACCTCGGGCCGTACACACAACAGGGGGCTCCACAGATACGCAGTATTTT. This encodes CASRPRAVHTTGGSTDTQYF.

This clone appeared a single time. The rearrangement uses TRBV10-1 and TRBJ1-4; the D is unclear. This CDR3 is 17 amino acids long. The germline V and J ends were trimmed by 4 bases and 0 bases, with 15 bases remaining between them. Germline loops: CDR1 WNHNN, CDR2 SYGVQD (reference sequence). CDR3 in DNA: TGCGCCAGCAGTGGCGCAGGTTCCACCACAACTAATGAAAAACTGTTTTTT. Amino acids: CASSGAGSTTTNEKLFF.

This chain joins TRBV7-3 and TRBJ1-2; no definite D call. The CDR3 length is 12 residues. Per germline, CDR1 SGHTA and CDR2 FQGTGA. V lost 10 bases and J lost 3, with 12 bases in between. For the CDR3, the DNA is TGTGCCACCCCCCCGAGGCACTATGGCTACACCTTC. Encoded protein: CATPPRHYGYTF.

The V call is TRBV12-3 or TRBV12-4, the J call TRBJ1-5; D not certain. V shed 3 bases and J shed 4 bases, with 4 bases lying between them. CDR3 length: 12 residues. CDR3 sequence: CASSFSNQPQHF. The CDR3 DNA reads TGTGCCAGCAGTTTTTCTAATCAGCCCCAGCATTTT.

The CDR3 DNA reads TGTGCCAGCAGCTTAGGTATTCGTCACTATAGCAATCAGCCCCAGCATTTT. This codes for CASSLGIRHYSNQPQHF. The rearrangement uses TRBV7-2 and TRBJ1-5; no reliable D call. V was cut by 1 base and J by 0 bases, with 13 bases left in between. Germline CDR1 reads SGHTA; CDR2 reads FQGNSA. The CDR3 length is 17 residues.

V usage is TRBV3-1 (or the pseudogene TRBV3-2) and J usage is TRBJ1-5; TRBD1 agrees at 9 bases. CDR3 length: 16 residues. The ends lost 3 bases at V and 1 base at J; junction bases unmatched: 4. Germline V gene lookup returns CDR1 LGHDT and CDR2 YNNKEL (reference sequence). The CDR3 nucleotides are TGTGCCAGCAGCCAGGGACAGGGAAGAAGCAATCAGCCCCAGCATTTT. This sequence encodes CASSQGQGRSNQPQHF.

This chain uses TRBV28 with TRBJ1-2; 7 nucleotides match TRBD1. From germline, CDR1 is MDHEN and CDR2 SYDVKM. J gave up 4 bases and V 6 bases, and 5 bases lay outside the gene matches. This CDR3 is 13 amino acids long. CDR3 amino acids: CASRPQGPYGYTF. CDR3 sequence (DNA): TGTGCCAGCAGACCACAGGGGCCCTATGGCTACACCTTC.

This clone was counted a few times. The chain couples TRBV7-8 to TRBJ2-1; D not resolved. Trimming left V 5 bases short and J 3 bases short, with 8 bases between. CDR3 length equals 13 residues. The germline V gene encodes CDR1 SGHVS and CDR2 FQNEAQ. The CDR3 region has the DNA TGTGCCAGCAGCCGCCGTAACTACAATGAGCAGTTCTTC. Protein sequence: CASSRRNYNEQFF.

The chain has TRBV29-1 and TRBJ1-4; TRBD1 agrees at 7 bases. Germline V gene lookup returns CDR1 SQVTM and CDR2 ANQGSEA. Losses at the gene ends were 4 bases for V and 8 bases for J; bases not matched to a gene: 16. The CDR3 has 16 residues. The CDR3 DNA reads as TGCAGCGTTGCCGGGACAGAGCGTGATAGAATGGAAAAACTGTTTTTT. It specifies CSVAGTERDRMEKLFF.

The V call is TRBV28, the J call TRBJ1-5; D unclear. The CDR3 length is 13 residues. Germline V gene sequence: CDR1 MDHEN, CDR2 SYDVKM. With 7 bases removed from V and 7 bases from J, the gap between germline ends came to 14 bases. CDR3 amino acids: CASNPLAGQPQHF. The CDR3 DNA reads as TGTGCCAGCAATCCTCTCGCGGGGCAGCCCCAGCATTTT.

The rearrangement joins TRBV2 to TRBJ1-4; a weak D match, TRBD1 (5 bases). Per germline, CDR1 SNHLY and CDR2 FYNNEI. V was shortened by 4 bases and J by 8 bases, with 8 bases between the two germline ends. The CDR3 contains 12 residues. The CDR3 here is CASSAGLEKLFF. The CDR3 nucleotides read TGTGCCAGCAGTGCGGGACTAGAAAAACTGTTTTTT.

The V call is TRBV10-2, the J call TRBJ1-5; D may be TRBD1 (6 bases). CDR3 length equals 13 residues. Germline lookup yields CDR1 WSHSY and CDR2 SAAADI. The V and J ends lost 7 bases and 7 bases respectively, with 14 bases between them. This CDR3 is CASTQGAGQPQHF. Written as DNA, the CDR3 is TGCGCCAGCACACAGGGAGCGGGGCAGCCCCAGCATTTT.

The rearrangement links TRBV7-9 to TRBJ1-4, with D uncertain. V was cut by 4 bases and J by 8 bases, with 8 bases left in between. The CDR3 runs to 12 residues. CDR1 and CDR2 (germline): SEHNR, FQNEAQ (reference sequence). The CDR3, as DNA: TGTGCCAGCAGCTCCGACACGGAAAAACTGTTTTTT. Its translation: CASSSDTEKLFF.

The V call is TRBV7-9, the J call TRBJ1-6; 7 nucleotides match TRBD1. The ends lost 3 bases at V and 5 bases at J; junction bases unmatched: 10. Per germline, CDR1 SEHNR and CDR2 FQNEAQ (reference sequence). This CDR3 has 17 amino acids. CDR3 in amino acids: CASSFNRGAPDNSPLHF. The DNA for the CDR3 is TGTGCCAGCAGCTTCAACAGGGGCGCCCCCGATAATTCACCCCTCCACTTT.

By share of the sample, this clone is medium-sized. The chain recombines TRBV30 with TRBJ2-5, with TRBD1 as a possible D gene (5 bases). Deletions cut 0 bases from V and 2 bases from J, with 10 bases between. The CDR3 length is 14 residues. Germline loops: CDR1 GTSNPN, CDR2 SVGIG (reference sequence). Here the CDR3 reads CAWSVNRIQETQYF. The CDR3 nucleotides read TGTGCCTGGAGTGTAAACAGGATACAAGAGACCCAGTACTTC.

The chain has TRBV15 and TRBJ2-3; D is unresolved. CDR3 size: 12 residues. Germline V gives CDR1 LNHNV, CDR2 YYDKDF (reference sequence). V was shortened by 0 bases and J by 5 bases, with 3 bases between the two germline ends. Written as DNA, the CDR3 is TGTGCCACCAGCAGAGATAGAGATACGCAGTATTTT. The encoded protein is CATSRDRDTQYF.

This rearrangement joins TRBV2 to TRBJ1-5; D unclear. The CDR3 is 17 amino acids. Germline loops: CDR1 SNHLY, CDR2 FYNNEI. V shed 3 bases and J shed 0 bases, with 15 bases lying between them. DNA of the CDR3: TGTGCCAGCAGTGAGAGCCAGAAGACTTATAGCAATCAGCCCCAGCATTTT. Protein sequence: CASSESQKTYSNQPQHF.

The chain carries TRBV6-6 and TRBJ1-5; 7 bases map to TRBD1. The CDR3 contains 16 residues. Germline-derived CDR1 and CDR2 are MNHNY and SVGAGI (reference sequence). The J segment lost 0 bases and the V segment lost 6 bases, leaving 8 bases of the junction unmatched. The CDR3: CASRQGIAYSNQPQHF. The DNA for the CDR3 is TGTGCCAGCAGACAGGGGATCGCGTATAGCAATCAGCCCCAGCATTTT.

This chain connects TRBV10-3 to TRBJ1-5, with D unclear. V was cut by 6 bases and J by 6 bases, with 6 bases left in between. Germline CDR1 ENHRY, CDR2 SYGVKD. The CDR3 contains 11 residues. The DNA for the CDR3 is TGTGCCATCAGACACCGTCAGCCCCAGCATTTT. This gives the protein CAIRHRQPQHF.

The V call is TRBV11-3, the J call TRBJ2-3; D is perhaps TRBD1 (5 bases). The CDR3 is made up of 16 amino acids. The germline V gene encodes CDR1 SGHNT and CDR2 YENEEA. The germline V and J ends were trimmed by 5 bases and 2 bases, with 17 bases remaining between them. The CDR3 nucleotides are TGTGCCAGCAGCCCGGGCGTTGGGGCGGCCACAGATACGCAGTATTTT. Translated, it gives CASSPGVGAATDTQYF.

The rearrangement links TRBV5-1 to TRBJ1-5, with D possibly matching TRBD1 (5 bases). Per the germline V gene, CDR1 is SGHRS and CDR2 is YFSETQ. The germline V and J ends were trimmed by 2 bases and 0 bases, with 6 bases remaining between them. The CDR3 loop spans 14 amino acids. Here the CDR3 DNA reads TGCGCCAGCAGCTTAGACAGTAGCAATCAGCCCCAGCATTTT. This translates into CASSLDSSNQPQHF.

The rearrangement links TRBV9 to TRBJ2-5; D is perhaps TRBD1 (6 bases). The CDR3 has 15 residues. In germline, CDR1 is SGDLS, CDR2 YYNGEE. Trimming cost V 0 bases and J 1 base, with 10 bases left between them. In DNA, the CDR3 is TGTGCCAGCAGCGTAGGGACAGACCCCCAAGAGACCCAGTACTTC. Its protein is CASSVGTDPQETQYF.